Sequencing of this TCR beta chain was carried out in a study of T cells in Graves' hyperthyroidism and ophthalmopathy. Study findings and constraints: Most expanded thyroid clonotypes above 0.001 recurred in blood. Model-based prediction identified ophthalmopathy a median around 6.5 months prior to its onset. Ophthalmopathy was separated from stable hyperthyroidism by a 13 V-J model.

V was trimmed by 3 bases and J by 9 bases, leaving 8 bases between them. Germline V CDR1 and CDR2: LGHDT, YNNKEL (reference sequence). This CDR3 has 11 amino acids. This clonotype was counted many times. Its antigen is not known. Researchers amplified the TCR beta CDR3 regions from RNA transcripts. Carried out on the TCR CDR3, a first-round RT-PCR used the HTBI primer set. TCRdb itself ran the multiplex PCR reads through MiXCR, one entry per CDR3 protein. The profile shows some 460,000 distinct CDR3 sequences, less than 20% of them singletons. The study left out patients who had uncontrolled infection, other autoimmune disease, pregnancy or lactation.

This receptor was taken from a woman in her late teens or twenties with Graves' hyperthyroidism. The rearrangement links TRBV3-1 to TRBJ2-5; D is unclear. The sample consisted of blood. CDR3 DNA sequence: TGTGCCAGCAGCCATCAGTCGGCCCAGTACTTC. Translation: CASSHQSAQYF.